These T cell receptor beta chains were read from a single sample in a study of blood T cell repertoires in COVID-19. Using immunoSEQ multiplex PCR, the repertoire was profiled, and TCRdb retains in-frame clones only, with some absent. The sample consists of approximately 72,000 clones, around four fifths of them appearing once. Specimen: peripheral blood. The receptors were gathered from a woman older than 75 with acute or convalescent COVID-19. CDR3s include the opening cysteine and the closing phenylalanine or tryptophan. A D gene is named only where the DNA matches it firmly. Size values are once, few and many counts, or a class for expanded clones, and some rows have none.

CDR3aa: CASTSTRLGTEAFF
CDR3nt: TGTGCCAGCACCTCGACTAGGTTGGGCACTGAAGCTTTCTTT
v_gene: TRBV7-2
j_gene: TRBJ1-1
d_gene: .
abundance: .

CDR3aa: CASSLEAGGPGNEQFF
CDR3nt: TGTGCCAGCAGCTTAGAGGCGGGAGGGCCGGGGAATGAGCAGTTCTTC
v_gene: TRBV11-2
j_gene: TRBJ2-1
d_gene: TRBD2
abundance: .

CDR3aa: CASTYRDLTGQPQHF
CDR3nt: TGTGCCAGCACGTATAGGGACCTGACAGGCCAGCCCCAGCATTTT
v_gene: TRBV2
j_gene: TRBJ1-5
d_gene: .
abundance: once

CDR3aa: CASSFSSGLSTDTQYF
CDR3nt: TGTGCCAGCAGCTTCTCTAGCGGGTTAAGCACAGATACGCAGTATTTT
v_gene: TRBV7-8
j_gene: TRBJ2-3
d_gene: TRBD2
abundance: .

CDR3aa: CASSMDRKTNTEAFF
CDR3nt: TGTGCCAGCAGCATGGACAGAAAAACGAACACTGAAGCTTTCTTT
v_gene: TRBV6-5
j_gene: TRBJ1-1
d_gene: .
abundance: .

CDR3aa: CASSVDRGKGYTF
CDR3nt: TGTGCCAGCAGCGTAGACAGGGGCAAGGGCTACACCTTC
v_gene: TRBV9
j_gene: TRBJ1-2
d_gene: TRBD1
abundance: .

CDR3aa: CASSATGNDSPLHF
CDR3nt: TGTGCCAGCAGCGCGACAGGGAATGATTCACCCCTCCACTTT
v_gene: TRBV9
j_gene: TRBJ1-6
d_gene: TRBD1
abundance: .

CDR3aa: CAWVMNTEAFF
CDR3nt: TGTGCCTGGGTCATGAACACTGAAGCTTTCTTT
v_gene: TRBV30
j_gene: TRBJ1-1
d_gene: .
abundance: .

CDR3aa: CAWSPSGSSSETQYF
CDR3nt: TGTGCCTGGAGTCCCAGCGGGAGTAGCTCAGAGACCCAGTACTTC
v_gene: TRBV30
j_gene: TRBJ2-5
d_gene: TRBD2
abundance: few

CDR3aa: CATSIRGHNYGYTF
CDR3nt: TGTGCCACCAGCATTCGGGGACACAACTATGGCTACACCTTC
v_gene: TRBV15
j_gene: TRBJ1-2
d_gene: .
abundance: .

CDR3aa: CASSRDRGTEAFF
CDR3nt: TGTGCCAGCAGTCGGGACAGAGGCACTGAAGCTTTCTTT
v_gene: TRBV28
j_gene: TRBJ1-1
d_gene: TRBD1
abundance: .

CDR3aa: CASTPTSGGKAYNEQFF
CDR3nt: TGTGCCAGCACCCCAACTAGCGGGGGTAAGGCCTACAATGAGCAGTTCTTC
v_gene: TRBV7-9
j_gene: TRBJ2-1
d_gene: TRBD2
abundance: .

CDR3aa: CASSQQPLPGSTQYF
CDR3nt: TGTGCCAGCAGCCAACAACCCCTTCCCGGTAGTACGCAGTATTTT
v_gene: TRBV3-1/TRBV3-2
j_gene: TRBJ2-3
d_gene: .
abundance: .

CDR3aa: CSAMTGLNEKLFF
CDR3nt: TGCAGCGCGATGACAGGACTGAATGAAAAACTGTTTTTT
v_gene: TRBV29-1
j_gene: TRBJ1-4
d_gene: .
abundance: .

CDR3aa: CASSESLYGYTF
CDR3nt: TGTGCCAGCAGCGAGAGCCTCTATGGCTACACCTTC
v_gene: TRBV3-1/TRBV3-2
j_gene: TRBJ1-2
d_gene: .
abundance: .

CDR3aa: CASSLDSEQFF
CDR3nt: TGTGCCAGCAGCTTAGACAGTGAGCAGTTCTTC
v_gene: TRBV7-6
j_gene: TRBJ2-1
d_gene: .
abundance: few

CDR3aa: CASSPRQGNNNEQFF
CDR3nt: TGTGCCAGCTCACCCCGACAGGGTAATAACAATGAGCAGTTCTTC
v_gene: TRBV18
j_gene: TRBJ2-1
d_gene: TRBD1
abundance: .

CDR3aa: CASSLFRGAGETQYF
CDR3nt: TGCGCCAGCAGCTTGTTCAGGGGGGCGGGAGAGACCCAGTACTTC
v_gene: TRBV5-1
j_gene: TRBJ2-5
d_gene: .
abundance: once

CDR3aa: CASSSRVDGEQYF
CDR3nt: TGTGCCAGCAGCTCCCGGGTGGATGGCGAGCAGTACTTC
v_gene: TRBV11-2
j_gene: TRBJ2-7
d_gene: .
abundance: .

CDR3aa: CASSLRGGRSSGNTIYF
CDR3nt: TGTGCCAGCAGCTTAAGGGGGGGAAGGTCCTCTGGAAACACCATATATTTT
v_gene: TRBV13
j_gene: TRBJ1-3
d_gene: .
abundance: few

CDR3aa: CASSGVRGTDTQYF
CDR3nt: TGTGCCAGCTCAGGGGTCAGGGGCACAGATACGCAGTATTTT
v_gene: TRBV28
j_gene: TRBJ2-3
d_gene: .
abundance: .

CDR3aa: CASRAAGAEKLFF
CDR3nt: TGTGCCAGCAGGGCCGCAGGGGCTGAAAAACTGTTTTTT
v_gene: TRBV6-5
j_gene: TRBJ1-4
d_gene: .
abundance: .

CDR3aa: CASSFGSGGFTGELFF
CDR3nt: TGTGCCAGCAGCTTTGGTAGCGGGGGTTTCACCGGGGAGCTGTTTTTT
v_gene: TRBV5-5
j_gene: TRBJ2-2
d_gene: TRBD2
abundance: .

CDR3aa: CASSYLPSVGANVLTF
CDR3nt: TGTGCCAGCAGTTACCTACCGTCGGTTGGGGCCAACGTCCTGACTTTC
v_gene: TRBV6-2/TRBV6-3
j_gene: TRBJ2-6
d_gene: .
abundance: few

CDR3aa: CASSYGTTNTEAFF
CDR3nt: TGTGCCAGCAGCTACGGGACAACGAACACTGAAGCTTTCTTT
v_gene: TRBV5-6
j_gene: TRBJ1-1
d_gene: .
abundance: few

CDR3aa: CASSPLFWLNSNQPQHF
CDR3nt: TGTGCCAGCAGTCCCCTTTTTTGGCTCAATAGCAATCAGCCCCAGCATTTT
v_gene: TRBV6-6
j_gene: TRBJ1-5
d_gene: .
abundance: .

CDR3aa: CATGEDRGLLDTQYF
CDR3nt: TGTGCCACCGGAGAGGACAGGGGGCTGTTAGATACGCAGTATTTT
v_gene: TRBV24-1
j_gene: TRBJ2-3
d_gene: TRBD1
abundance: .

CDR3aa: CASSPLGTGGTGELFF
CDR3nt: TGTGCCAGCTCACCACTTGGGACAGGGGGCACCGGGGAGCTGTTTTTT
v_gene: TRBV18
j_gene: TRBJ2-2
d_gene: TRBD1
abundance: .

CDR3aa: CATLGAATGTGGYTF
CDR3nt: TGTGCTACCCTCGGAGCAGCGACAGGGACGGGGGGCTACACCTTC
v_gene: TRBV10-3
j_gene: TRBJ1-2
d_gene: TRBD1
abundance: once

CDR3aa: CASSSGYEQYF
CDR3nt: TGTGCCAGCAGTTCGGGCTACGAGCAGTACTTC
v_gene: TRBV12-3/TRBV12-4
j_gene: TRBJ2-7
d_gene: .
abundance: .

CDR3aa: CAISEEIVVPRDRDCRDYGYTF
CDR3nt: TGTGCCATCAGTGAGGAAATAGTCGTGCCCAGGGACAGGGATTGTCGGGACTATGGCTACACCTTC
v_gene: TRBV10-3
j_gene: TRBJ1-2
d_gene: TRBD1
abundance: .

CDR3aa: CASSPDAGSHYGYTF
CDR3nt: TGTGCCAGCAGCCCCGACGCGGGATCCCACTATGGCTACACCTTC
v_gene: TRBV5-5
j_gene: TRBJ1-2
d_gene: .
abundance: .

CDR3aa: CATSRGGFSEAFF
CDR3nt: TGTGCCACCAGCAGGGGGGGGTTTTCTGAAGCTTTCTTT
v_gene: TRBV15
j_gene: TRBJ1-1
d_gene: .
abundance: once

CDR3aa: CASSPLRGGEGYNEQFF
CDR3nt: TGTGCCAGCAGCCCCCTGCGAGGGGGAGAGGGGTACAATGAGCAGTTCTTC
v_gene: TRBV13
j_gene: TRBJ2-1
d_gene: .
abundance: few

CDR3aa: CASSQAHQAVNSPLHF
CDR3nt: TGTGCCAGCAGCCAAGCCCACCAAGCGGTAAATTCACCCCTCCACTTT
v_gene: TRBV14
j_gene: TRBJ1-6
d_gene: .
abundance: .

CDR3aa: CASSSPRGLVSYNEQFF
CDR3nt: TGTGCCAGCAGCTCCCCCCGGGGACTAGTTTCCTACAATGAGCAGTTCTTC
v_gene: TRBV13
j_gene: TRBJ2-1
d_gene: TRBD2
abundance: .

CDR3aa: CSARDTYGYTF
CDR3nt: TGCAGTGCTAGGGACACCTATGGCTACACCTTC
v_gene: TRBV20-1
j_gene: TRBJ1-2
d_gene: .
abundance: .

CDR3aa: CASSFQGLGYNSPLHF
CDR3nt: TGTGCCAGCAGTTTTCAGGGCTTAGGCTATAATTCACCCCTCCACTTT
v_gene: TRBV27
j_gene: TRBJ1-6
d_gene: .
abundance: .

CDR3aa: CASSGEGALKFNEKLFF
CDR3nt: TGTGCCAGCAGTGGAGAAGGGGCCCTCAAATTTAATGAAAAACTGTTTTTT
v_gene: TRBV6-1
j_gene: TRBJ1-4
d_gene: .
abundance: .

CDR3aa: CASSPRGGRSPEQYF
CDR3nt: TGTGCCAGCTCACCGCGCGGGGGGCGATCTCCCGAGCAGTACTTC
v_gene: TRBV18
j_gene: TRBJ2-7
d_gene: TRBD2
abundance: .

CDR3aa: CAWSAWTVNEKLFF
CDR3nt: TGTGCCTGGAGTGCCTGGACAGTTAATGAAAAACTGTTTTTT
v_gene: TRBV30
j_gene: TRBJ1-4
d_gene: .
abundance: once

CDR3aa: CAIAGLADYEQYF
CDR3nt: TGTGCCATCGCCGGACTAGCGGACTACGAGCAGTACTTC
v_gene: TRBV10-3
j_gene: TRBJ2-7
d_gene: TRBD2
abundance: .

CDR3aa: CASLPGQGTNTEAFF
CDR3nt: TGTGCCAGTCTACCGGGACAGGGGACGAACACTGAAGCTTTCTTT
v_gene: TRBV19
j_gene: TRBJ1-1
d_gene: TRBD1
abundance: .

CDR3aa: CASSLQETQYF
CDR3nt: TGTGCCAGCAGCCTCCAAGAGACCCAGTACTTC
v_gene: TRBV11-1
j_gene: TRBJ2-5
d_gene: .
abundance: .

CDR3aa: CASSSGSEAFF
CDR3nt: TGTGCCAGCAGCTCAGGGTCTGAAGCTTTCTTT
v_gene: TRBV7-9
j_gene: TRBJ1-1
d_gene: .
abundance: once

CDR3aa: CASSLSLMGHYEQYF
CDR3nt: TGTGCCAGCAGTTTATCGCTGATGGGGCACTACGAGCAGTACTTC
v_gene: TRBV27
j_gene: TRBJ2-7
d_gene: .
abundance: .

CDR3aa: CASSDQGYTEAFF
CDR3nt: TGCGCCAGCAGCGACCAGGGTTACACTGAAGCTTTCTTT
v_gene: TRBV5-1
j_gene: TRBJ1-1
d_gene: .
abundance: .

CDR3aa: CASSLARGGELFF
CDR3nt: TGTGCCAGCAGCTTAGCACGAGGCGGGGAGCTGTTTTTT
v_gene: TRBV7-2
j_gene: TRBJ2-2
d_gene: .
abundance: once

CDR3aa: CASSLDGQGLYGYTF
CDR3nt: TGCGCCAGCAGCTTGGATGGACAGGGCCTCTATGGCTACACCTTC
v_gene: TRBV5-1
j_gene: TRBJ1-2
d_gene: TRBD1
abundance: .

CDR3aa: CAWRGERRTEAFF
CDR3nt: TGTGCCTGGAGGGGCGAAAGACGGACTGAAGCTTTCTTT
v_gene: TRBV30
j_gene: TRBJ1-1
d_gene: .
abundance: .

CDR3aa: CASSQDLAYNSPLHF
CDR3nt: TGTGCCAGCAGCCAAGATCTTGCCTATAATTCACCCCTCCACTTT
v_gene: TRBV3-1/TRBV3-2
j_gene: TRBJ1-6
d_gene: .
abundance: .

CDR3aa: CASSGDGGSSYNEQFF
CDR3nt: TGTGCCAGCAGTGGCGACGGGGGGAGCTCCTACAATGAGCAGTTCTTC
v_gene: TRBV2
j_gene: TRBJ2-1
d_gene: TRBD2
abundance: few

CDR3aa: CASSSLAGGRNEQFF
CDR3nt: TGTGCCAGCAGCTCACTAGCGGGAGGGCGCAATGAGCAGTTCTTC
v_gene: TRBV13
j_gene: TRBJ2-1
d_gene: TRBD2
abundance: .

CDR3aa: CASMFQDNQPQHF
CDR3nt: TGTGCCAGCATGTTCCAGGACAATCAGCCCCAGCATTTT
v_gene: TRBV2
j_gene: TRBJ1-5
d_gene: .
abundance: .

CDR3aa: CASSMTGENYGYTF
CDR3nt: TGTGCCAGCAGTATGACAGGGGAAAACTATGGCTACACCTTC
v_gene: TRBV27
j_gene: TRBJ1-2
d_gene: TRBD1
abundance: once

CDR3aa: CASSRRGLGTGELFF
CDR3nt: TGTGCCAGCAGCCGCAGGGGGCTCGGAACCGGGGAGCTGTTTTTT
v_gene: TRBV27
j_gene: TRBJ2-2
d_gene: TRBD1
abundance: .

CDR3aa: CASSSPTGGRETQYF
CDR3nt: TGTGCCAGCAGTTCACCTACGGGGGGCCGAGAGACCCAGTACTTC
v_gene: TRBV6-2/TRBV6-3
j_gene: TRBJ2-5
d_gene: .
abundance: .

CDR3aa: CASSPLGAGTRTDTQYF
CDR3nt: TGTGCCAGCAGCCCCCTTGGAGCGGGGACCCGCACAGATACGCAGTATTTT
v_gene: TRBV3-1/TRBV3-2
j_gene: TRBJ2-3
d_gene: TRBD2
abundance: .